The 6 T cell receptor beta chains below come from one sample, sequenced in a study of blood T cell repertoires in COVID-19. The method was immunoSEQ multiplex PCR; TCRdb's version includes in-frame clones alone and lacks a portion of them. The top ten clones hold approximately 3% of a sample with roughly 150,000 clones, around 89% of them seen once. The sample comprised peripheral blood. These receptors were collected from a man between 60 and 75 years old with acute or convalescent COVID-19.

The chain combines TRBV7-2 with TRBJ2-7; D possibly corresponds to TRBD2 (5 bases). Germline CDR1 is SGHTA and CDR2 is FQGNSA. The CDR3 contains 12 residues. Trimming took off 2 bases at V and 6 bases at J, with 8 bases between the two ends. The CDR3, as DNA: TGTGCCAGCAGCTTACGTGGGAGCGAGCAGTACTTC. This gives the protein CASSLRGSEQYF.

DNA of the CDR3: TGTGCCAGCAGGCCGGAGATAGCGGTCGGGGAGCTGTTTTTT. Encoded protein: CASRPEIAVGELFF. The chain joins TRBV6-4 to TRBJ2-2; D perhaps matches TRBD2 (6 bases). The germline gives CDR1 MRHNA, CDR2 SNTAGT. V was trimmed by 6 bases and J by 7 bases, leaving 15 bases between them. The CDR3 is made up of 14 amino acids.

The chain employs TRBV10-1 and TRBJ2-1, with TRBD1 matching 8 bases. Germline CDR1 WNHNN, CDR2 SYGVQD (reference sequence). The CDR3 length is 16 residues. The V and J ends lost 0 bases and 7 bases, in that order; junction bases with no gene match: 8. The CDR3 reads CASSESSGGVGNEQFF. The CDR3 DNA reads TGCGCCAGCAGTGAGTCTTCAGGGGGCGTGGGGAATGAGCAGTTCTTC.

The chain links TRBV4-2 to TRBJ1-2; TRBD1 might be the D (5 bases). The CDR3 length is 16 residues. Germline CDR1 LGHNA, CDR2 YNFKEQ. V shed 4 bases and J shed 6 bases, with 21 bases lying between them. CDR3 in DNA: TGTGCCAGCAGCCCGGCGGGGAGGTCGGTGGGGGATGGCTACACCTTC. This sequence encodes CASSPAGRSVGDGYTF.

V gene TRBV19 combines with J gene TRBJ1-5; 10 positions agree with TRBD1. V gave up 6 bases and J gave up 6 bases; unmatched junction bases: 2. The germline V gene has CDR1 LNHDA and CDR2 SQIVND (reference sequence). This CDR3 contains 13 residues. The CDR3 spells CASRTGGTQPQHF. The CDR3 DNA reads as TGTGCCAGTAGGACAGGGGGCACTCAGCCCCAGCATTTT.

V and J are TRBV9 and TRBJ2-7, with TRBD1 as a possible D gene (5 bases). Trimming left V 4 bases short and J 0 bases short, with 11 bases between. CDR3 length equals 14 residues. Germline CDR1 SGDLS, CDR2 YYNGEE. CDR3 amino acids: CASSPRQSSYEQYF. Here the CDR3 DNA reads TGTGCCAGCAGCCCCCGACAGAGCTCCTACGAGCAGTACTTC.